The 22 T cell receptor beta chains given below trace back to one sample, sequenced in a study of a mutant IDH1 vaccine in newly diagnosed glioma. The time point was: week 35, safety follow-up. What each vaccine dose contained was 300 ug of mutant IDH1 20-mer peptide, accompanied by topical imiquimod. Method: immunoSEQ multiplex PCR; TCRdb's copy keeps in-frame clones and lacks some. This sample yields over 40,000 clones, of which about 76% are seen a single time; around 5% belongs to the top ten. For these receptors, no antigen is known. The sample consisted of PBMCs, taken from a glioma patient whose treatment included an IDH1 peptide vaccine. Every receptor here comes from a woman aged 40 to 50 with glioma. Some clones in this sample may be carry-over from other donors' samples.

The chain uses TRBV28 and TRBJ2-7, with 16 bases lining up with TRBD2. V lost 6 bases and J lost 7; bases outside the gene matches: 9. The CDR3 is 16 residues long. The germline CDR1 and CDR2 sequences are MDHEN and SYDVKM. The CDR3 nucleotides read TGTGCCAGCAGCACCGGGACTAGCGGGAGGGCCTGGGAGCAGTACTTC. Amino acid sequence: CASSTGTSGRAWEQYF.

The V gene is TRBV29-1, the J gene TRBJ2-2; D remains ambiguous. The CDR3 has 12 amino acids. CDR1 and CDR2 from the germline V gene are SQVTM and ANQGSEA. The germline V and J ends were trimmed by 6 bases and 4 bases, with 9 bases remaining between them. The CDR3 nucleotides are TGCAGCGTCGGGCCCTCCACCGGGGAGCTGTTTTTT. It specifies CSVGPSTGELFF.

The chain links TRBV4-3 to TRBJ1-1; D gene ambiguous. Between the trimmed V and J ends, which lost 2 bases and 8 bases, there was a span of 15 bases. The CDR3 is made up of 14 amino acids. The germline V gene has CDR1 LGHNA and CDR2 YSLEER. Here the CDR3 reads CASSQNQALGEAFF. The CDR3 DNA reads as TGCGCCAGCAGCCAAAATCAGGCTCTTGGCGAAGCTTTCTTT.

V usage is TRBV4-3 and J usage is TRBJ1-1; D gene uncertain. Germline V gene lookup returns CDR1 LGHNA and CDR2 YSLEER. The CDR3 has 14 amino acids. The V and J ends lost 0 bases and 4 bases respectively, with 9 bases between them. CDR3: CASSQDRGFTEAFF. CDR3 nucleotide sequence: TGCGCCAGCAGCCAAGATCGGGGATTCACTGAAGCTTTCTTT.

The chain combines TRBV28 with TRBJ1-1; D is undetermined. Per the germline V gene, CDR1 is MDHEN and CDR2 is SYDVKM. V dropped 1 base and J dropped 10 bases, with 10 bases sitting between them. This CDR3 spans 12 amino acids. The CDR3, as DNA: TGTGCCAGCAGTTTATCATACCGTCTAGCTTTCTTT. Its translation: CASSLSYRLAFF.

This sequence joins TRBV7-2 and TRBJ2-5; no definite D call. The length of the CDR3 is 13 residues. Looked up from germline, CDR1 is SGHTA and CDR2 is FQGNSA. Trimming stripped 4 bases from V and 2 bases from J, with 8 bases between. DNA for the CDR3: TGTGCCAGCAGCTATCAAGGACAAGAGACCCAGTACTTC. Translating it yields CASSYQGQETQYF.

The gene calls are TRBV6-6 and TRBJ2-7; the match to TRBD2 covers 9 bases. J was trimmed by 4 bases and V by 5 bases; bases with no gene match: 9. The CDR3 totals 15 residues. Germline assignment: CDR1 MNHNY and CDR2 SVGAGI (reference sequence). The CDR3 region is CASSRNSGSWYEQYF. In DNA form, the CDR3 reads TGTGCCAGCAGTAGAAATAGCGGGAGTTGGTACGAGCAGTACTTC.

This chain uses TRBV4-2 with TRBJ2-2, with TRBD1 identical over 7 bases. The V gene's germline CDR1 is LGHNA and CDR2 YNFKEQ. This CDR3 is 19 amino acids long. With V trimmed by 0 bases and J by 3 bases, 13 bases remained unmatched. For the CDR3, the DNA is TGTGCCAGCAGCCAAGATTATTGGCTGCGGACAGGAGACACCGGGGAGCTGTTTTTT. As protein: CASSQDYWLRTGDTGELFF.

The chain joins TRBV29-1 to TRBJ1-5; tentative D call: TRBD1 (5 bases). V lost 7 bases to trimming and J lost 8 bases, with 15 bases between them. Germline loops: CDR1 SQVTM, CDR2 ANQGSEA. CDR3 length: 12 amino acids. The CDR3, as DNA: TGCAGCGCGGGGGAACAGAGGGAGCCCCAGCATTTT. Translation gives CSAGEQREPQHF.

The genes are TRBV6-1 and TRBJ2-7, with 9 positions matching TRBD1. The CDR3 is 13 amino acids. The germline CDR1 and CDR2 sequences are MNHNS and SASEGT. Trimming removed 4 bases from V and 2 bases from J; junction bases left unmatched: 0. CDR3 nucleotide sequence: TGTGCCAGCAGTGGGGACAGGGCCTACGAGCAGTACTTC. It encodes CASSGDRAYEQYF.

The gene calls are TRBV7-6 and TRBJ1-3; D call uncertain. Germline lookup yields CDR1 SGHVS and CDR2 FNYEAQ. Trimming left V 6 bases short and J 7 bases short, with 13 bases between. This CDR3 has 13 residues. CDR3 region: CASREAEGNTIYF. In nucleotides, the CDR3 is TGTGCCAGCAGAGAAGCTGAAGGGAACACCATATATTTT.

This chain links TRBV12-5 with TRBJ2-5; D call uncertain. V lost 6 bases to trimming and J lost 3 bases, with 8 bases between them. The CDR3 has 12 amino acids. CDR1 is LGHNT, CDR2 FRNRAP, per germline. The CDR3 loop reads CASGPEEETQYF. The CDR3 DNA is TGTGCTAGTGGGCCAGAGGAAGAGACCCAGTACTTC.

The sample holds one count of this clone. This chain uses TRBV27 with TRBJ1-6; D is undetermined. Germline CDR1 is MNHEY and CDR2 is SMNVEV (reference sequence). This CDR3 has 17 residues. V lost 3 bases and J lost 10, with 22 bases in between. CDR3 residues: CASSFTKKPYATSPLHF. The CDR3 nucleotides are TGTGCCAGCAGTTTCACGAAGAAACCTTACGCCACCTCACCCCTCCACTTT.

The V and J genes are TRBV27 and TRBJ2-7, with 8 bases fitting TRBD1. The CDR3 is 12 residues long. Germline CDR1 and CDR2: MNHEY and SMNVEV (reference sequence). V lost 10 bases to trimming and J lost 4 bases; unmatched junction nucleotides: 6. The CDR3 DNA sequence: TGTGCCATTGGACAGGGTAAATACGAGCAGTACTTC. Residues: CAIGQGKYEQYF.

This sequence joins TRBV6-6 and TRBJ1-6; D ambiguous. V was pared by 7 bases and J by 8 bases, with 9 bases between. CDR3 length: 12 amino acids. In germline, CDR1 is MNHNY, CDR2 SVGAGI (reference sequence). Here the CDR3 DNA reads TGTGCCAGCACTAGGGAGTATTCACCCCTCCACTTT. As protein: CASTREYSPLHF.

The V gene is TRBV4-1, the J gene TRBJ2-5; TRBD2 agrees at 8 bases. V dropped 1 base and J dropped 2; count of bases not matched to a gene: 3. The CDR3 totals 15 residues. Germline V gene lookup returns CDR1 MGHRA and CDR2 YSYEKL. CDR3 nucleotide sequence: TGCGCCAGCAGCCAAGCAGGCGGGGGGCAAGAGACCCAGTACTTC. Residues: CASSQAGGGQETQYF.

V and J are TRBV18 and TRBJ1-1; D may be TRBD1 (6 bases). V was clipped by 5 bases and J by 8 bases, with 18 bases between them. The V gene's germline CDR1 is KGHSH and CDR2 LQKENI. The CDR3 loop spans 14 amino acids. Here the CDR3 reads CASSSKAQGTEAFF. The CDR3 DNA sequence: TGTGCCAGCTCATCGAAGGCTCAGGGGACGGAAGCTTTCTTT.

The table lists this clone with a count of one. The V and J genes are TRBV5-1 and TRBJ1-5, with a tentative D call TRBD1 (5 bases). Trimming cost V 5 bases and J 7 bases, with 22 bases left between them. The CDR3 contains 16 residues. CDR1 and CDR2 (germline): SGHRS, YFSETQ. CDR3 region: CASSPEGTFGKQPQHF. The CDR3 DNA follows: TGCGCCAGCAGTCCGGAGGGGACCTTTGGGAAACAGCCCCAGCATTTT.

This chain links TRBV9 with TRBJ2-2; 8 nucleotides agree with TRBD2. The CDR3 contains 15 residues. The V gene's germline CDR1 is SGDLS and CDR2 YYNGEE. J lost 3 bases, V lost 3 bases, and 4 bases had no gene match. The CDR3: CASSARGADTGELFF. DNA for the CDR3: TGTGCCAGCAGCGCGCGGGGGGCGGACACCGGGGAGCTGTTTTTT. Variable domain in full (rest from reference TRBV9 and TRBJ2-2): DSGVTQTPKHLITATGQRVTLRCSPRSGDLSVYWYQQSLDQGLQFLIQYYNGEERAKGNILERFSAQQFPDLHSELNLSSLELGDSALYFCASSARGADTGELFFGEGSRLTVL.

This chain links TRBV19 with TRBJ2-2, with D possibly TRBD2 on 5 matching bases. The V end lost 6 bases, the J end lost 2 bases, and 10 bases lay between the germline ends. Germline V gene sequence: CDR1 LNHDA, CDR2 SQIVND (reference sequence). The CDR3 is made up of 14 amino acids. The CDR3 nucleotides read TGTGCCAGTAGACCCGGAGGCAACACCGGGGAGCTGTTTTTT. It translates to CASRPGGNTGELFF.

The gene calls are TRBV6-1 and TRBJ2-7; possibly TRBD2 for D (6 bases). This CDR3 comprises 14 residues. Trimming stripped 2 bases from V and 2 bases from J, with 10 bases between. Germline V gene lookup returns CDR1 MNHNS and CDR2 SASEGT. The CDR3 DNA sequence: TGTGCCAGCAGTGAACGGGGGAGAGCCTACGAGCAGTACTTC. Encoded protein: CASSERGRAYEQYF.

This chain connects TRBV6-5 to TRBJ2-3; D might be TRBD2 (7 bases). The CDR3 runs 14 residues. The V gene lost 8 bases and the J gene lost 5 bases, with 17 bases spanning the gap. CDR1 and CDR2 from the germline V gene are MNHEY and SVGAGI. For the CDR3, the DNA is TGTGCCAGCGGAGGGGGGGGAGAAGGAGATACGCAGTATTTT. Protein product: CASGGGGEGDTQYF.